This T cell receptor (beta chain) was identified in a study of blood T cell repertoires in COVID-19. This CDR3 has 15 residues. The V end was cut by 0 bases, the J end by 3 bases, with 7 bases between. The germline V gene has CDR1 SGHRS and CDR2 YFSETQ. Some clones are missing from TCRdb's copy, which holds only in-frame ones; the method was immunoSEQ multiplex PCR. Counted here are about 83,000 clones, about 88% occurring once; the ten biggest clones make up 8%. The V and J genes are TRBV5-1 and TRBJ1-6; D remains ambiguous. Sequences were obtained from peripheral blood. This receptor was obtained from an elderly man with active or convalescent COVID-19. CDR3 nucleotide sequence: TGCGCCAGCAGCTTGGATGCCGGCTATAATTCACCCCTCCACTTT. Translation: CASSLDAGYNSPLHF. Supplemented by reference TRBV5-1 and TRBJ1-6, the full variable domain reads KAGVTQTPRYLIKTRGQQVTLSCSPISGHRSVSWYQQTPGQGLQFLFEYFSETQRNKGNFPGRFSGRQFSNSRSEMNVSTLELGDSALYLCASSLDAGYNSPLHFGNGTRLTVT.